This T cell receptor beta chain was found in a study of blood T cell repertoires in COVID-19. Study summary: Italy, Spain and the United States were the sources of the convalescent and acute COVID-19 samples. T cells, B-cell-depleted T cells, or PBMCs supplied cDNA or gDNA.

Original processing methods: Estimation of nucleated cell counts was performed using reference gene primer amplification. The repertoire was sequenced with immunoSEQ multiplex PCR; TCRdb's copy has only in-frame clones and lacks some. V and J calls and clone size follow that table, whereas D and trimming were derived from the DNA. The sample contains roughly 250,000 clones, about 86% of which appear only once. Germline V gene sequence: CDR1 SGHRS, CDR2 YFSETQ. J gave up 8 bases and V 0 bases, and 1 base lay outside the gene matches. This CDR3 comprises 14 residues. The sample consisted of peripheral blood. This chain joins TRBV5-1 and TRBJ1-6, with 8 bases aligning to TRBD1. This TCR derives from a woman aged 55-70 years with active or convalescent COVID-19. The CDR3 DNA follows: TGCGCCAGCAGCTTGGCAGGGGGCGATTCACCCCTCCACTTT. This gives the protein CASSLAGGDSPLHF.